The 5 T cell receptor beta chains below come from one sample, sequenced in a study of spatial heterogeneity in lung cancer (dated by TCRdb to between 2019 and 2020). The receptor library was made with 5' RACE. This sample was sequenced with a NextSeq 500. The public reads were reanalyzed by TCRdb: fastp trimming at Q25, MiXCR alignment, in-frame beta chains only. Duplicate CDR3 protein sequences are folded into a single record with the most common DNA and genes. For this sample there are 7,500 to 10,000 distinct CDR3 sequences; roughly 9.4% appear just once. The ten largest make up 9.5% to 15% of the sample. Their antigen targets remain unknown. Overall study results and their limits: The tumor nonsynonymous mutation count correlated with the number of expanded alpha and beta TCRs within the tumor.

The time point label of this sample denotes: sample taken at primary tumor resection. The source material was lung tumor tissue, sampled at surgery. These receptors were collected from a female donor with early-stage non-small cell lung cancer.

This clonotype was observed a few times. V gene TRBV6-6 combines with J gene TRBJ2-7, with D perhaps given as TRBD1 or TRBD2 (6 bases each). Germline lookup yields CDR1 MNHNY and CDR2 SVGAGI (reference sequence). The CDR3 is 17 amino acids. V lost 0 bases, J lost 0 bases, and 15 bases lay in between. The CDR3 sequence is CASSYSSQEGDSYEQYF. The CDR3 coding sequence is TGTGCCAGCAGTTACTCGAGCCAGGAGGGGGACTCCTACGAGCAGTACTTC.

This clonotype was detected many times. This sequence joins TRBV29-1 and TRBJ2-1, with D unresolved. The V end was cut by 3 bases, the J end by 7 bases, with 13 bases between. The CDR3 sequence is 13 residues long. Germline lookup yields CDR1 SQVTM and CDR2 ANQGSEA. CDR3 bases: TGCAGCGTTGAGGGCTTTAGTGGGAATGAGCAGTTCTTC. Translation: CSVEGFSGNEQFF.

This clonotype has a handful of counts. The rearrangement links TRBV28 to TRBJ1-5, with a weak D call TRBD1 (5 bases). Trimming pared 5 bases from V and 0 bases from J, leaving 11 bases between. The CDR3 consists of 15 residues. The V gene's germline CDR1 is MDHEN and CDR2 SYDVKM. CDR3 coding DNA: TGTGCCAGCAGTCTCGGGGGTCATAGCAATCAGCCCCAGCATTTT. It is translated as CASSLGGHSNQPQHF.

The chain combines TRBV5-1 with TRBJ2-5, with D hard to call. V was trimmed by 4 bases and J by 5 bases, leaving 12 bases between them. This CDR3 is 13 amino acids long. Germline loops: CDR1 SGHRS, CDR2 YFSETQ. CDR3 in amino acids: CASSRLADETQYF. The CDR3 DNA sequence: TGCGCCAGCAGCCGACTTGCCGATGAGACCCAGTACTTC.

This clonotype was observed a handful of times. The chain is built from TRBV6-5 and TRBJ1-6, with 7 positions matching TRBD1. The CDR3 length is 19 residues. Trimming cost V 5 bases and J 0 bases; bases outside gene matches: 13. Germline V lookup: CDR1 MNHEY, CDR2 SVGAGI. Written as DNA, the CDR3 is TGTGCCAGCAGTCTGACAGGGTTTCAGGGAAGCTCCTATAATTCACCCCTCCACTTT. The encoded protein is CASSLTGFQGSSYNSPLHF.